Shown below are 27 T cell receptor beta chains from a single sample sequenced in a study of T-cell memory formation after mild COVID-19. Via MiXCR, TCRdb re-called the 5' RACE reads, giving one row per CDR3 protein. This table has about 390,000 distinct CDR3 sequences, 16% appearing once. The sequencing sample was made of PBMCs or a T cell subset sorted from them (not recorded which). The receptors stem from a man aged 18 to 30 who had mild COVID-19 (a few samples of this study predate the infection). Cell type and time point are not known.

V is TRBV20-1 and J is TRBJ2-7; TRBD1 matches at 7 bases. Trimming took 3 bases from V and 5 from J; bases not matched to a gene: 1. CDR3 length: 11 amino acids. The germline V gene has CDR1 DFQATT and CDR2 SNEGSKA (reference sequence). The CDR3 nucleotides are TGCAGTGCTAGTCAGGGGGACGAGCAGTACGTC. It translates to CSASQGDEQYV.

The chain combines TRBV29-1 with TRBJ2-7; D is possibly TRBD1 (5 bases). Germline CDR1 is SQVTM and CDR2 is ANQGSEA. The CDR3 contains 14 residues. V was trimmed by 3 bases and J by 5 bases, leaving 17 bases between them. The CDR3 coding sequence is TGCAGCGTTGAGCCGCCAGGGAAAGGGGACGAGCAGTACTTC. Its protein product is CSVEPPGKGDEQYF.

The CDR3 DNA reads TGTGCCAGCAGCCGCCCGGGACAGGGGGCCGGGGAGCTGTTTTTT. This encodes CASSRPGQGAGELFF. The chain joins TRBV7-3 to TRBJ2-2; the match to TRBD1 covers 11 bases. The V gene end was trimmed by 5 bases and the J gene end by 6 bases; junction bases not matched to a gene: 5. CDR1 is SGHTA and CDR2 is FQGTGA in the germline V gene. The CDR3 is 15 residues long. Full variable domain (missing parts from reference TRBV7-3 and TRBJ2-2): GAGVSQTPSNKVTEKGKYVELRCDPISGHTALYWYRQSLGQGPEFLIYFQGTGAADDSGLPNDRFFAVRPEGSVSTLKIQRTERGDSAVYLCASSRPGQGAGELFFGEGSRLTVL.

The rearrangement links TRBV29-1 to TRBJ1-3; no reliable D call. Between the trimmed V and J ends, which lost 5 bases and 5 bases, there was a span of 10 bases. CDR1 and CDR2 from the germline V gene are SQVTM and ANQGSEA. The CDR3 has 12 residues. CDR3 DNA: TGCAGCGTTCAAAGAGGCCGAAACACCATATATTTT. Amino acids: CSVQRGRNTIYF.

In this sample, this clonotype turned up a few times. The chain uses TRBV28 and TRBJ2-1, with TRBD2 matching over 12 bases. Germline V gene data show CDR1 as MDHEN and CDR2 as SYDVKM. The CDR3 totals 13 residues. V lost 9 bases to trimming and J lost 7 bases; unmatched junction nucleotides: 4. The CDR3 nucleotides are TGTGCCAGTAGACTAGCGGGGGATAATGAGCAGTTCTTC. Protein product: CASRLAGDNEQFF.

The J gene is TRBJ1-4, the V gene TRBV5-1; the D gene is possibly TRBD1 (5 bases). Trimming removed 2 bases at V and 5 bases at J, with 10 bases between. The CDR3 consists of 14 residues. Germline assignment: CDR1 SGHRS and CDR2 YFSETQ. The CDR3 DNA reads as TGCGCCAGCAGCTTTTCGGGACTAAATGAAAAACTGTTTTTT. As protein: CASSFSGLNEKLFF. Full variable domain (remainder filled in from reference TRBV5-1 and TRBJ1-4): KAGVTQTPRYLIKTRGQQVTLSCSPISGHRSVSWYQQTPGQGLQFLFEYFSETQRNKGNFPGRFSGRQFSNSRSEMNVSTLELGDSALYLCASSFSGLNEKLFFGSGTQLSVL.

In this sample, this clonotype turned up a few times. The chain carries TRBV7-2 and TRBJ2-7; D possibly uses TRBD1 or TRBD2 (5 bases each). Trimming took 4 bases from V and 3 from J, leaving 16 bases between them. Germline V gene sequence: CDR1 SGHTA, CDR2 FQGNSA. This CDR3 contains 15 residues. Here the CDR3 DNA reads TGTGCCAGCAGCTGGGGGTCGGGGAACGACTACGAGCAGTACTTC. Encoded protein: CASSWGSGNDYEQYF.

The gene calls are TRBV29-1 and TRBJ1-4; TRBD1 might be the D (6 bases). CDR1 is SQVTM and CDR2 is ANQGSEA in the germline V gene. CDR3 length equals 12 residues. V lost 7 bases to trimming and J lost 9 bases, with 15 bases between them. In DNA form, the CDR3 reads TGCAGCGCTGCCGTGGACAGTCAAAAACTGTTTTTT. Its translation: CSAAVDSQKLFF. Supplemented by reference TRBV29-1 and TRBJ1-4, the full variable domain reads SAVISQKPSRDICQRGTSLTIQCQVDSQVTMMFWYRQQPGQSLTLIATANQGSEATYESGFVIDKFPISRPNLTFSTLTVSNMSPEDSSIYLCSAAVDSQKLFFGSGTQLSVL.

The genes are TRBV3-1 and TRBJ2-3; 11 bases are shared with TRBD2. Germline V CDR1 and CDR2: LGHDT, YNNKEL (reference sequence). This CDR3 has 16 amino acids. V gave up 10 bases and J gave up 3 bases; unmatched junction bases: 12. CDR3: CATHQSTSGVTDTQYF. The CDR3 nucleotides are TGTGCCACCCATCAATCGACTAGCGGGGTAACAGATACGCAGTATTTT.

The CDR3 protein is CASSSYRGRSTGELFF. DNA for the CDR3: TGTGCCAGCAGCTCATACAGGGGCCGAAGCACCGGGGAGCTGTTTTTT. The V gene is TRBV7-2, the J gene TRBJ2-2; 7 bases map to TRBD1. Germline V CDR1 and CDR2: SGHTA, FQGNSA. The CDR3 sequence is 16 residues long. Unmatched junction bases numbered 9, after V lost 4 bases and J lost 4 bases.

This clonotype showed up just a few times. V and J are TRBV9 and TRBJ2-5; perhaps TRBD1 as D (7 bases). The CDR3 loop spans 17 amino acids. Germline CDR1 reads SGDLS; CDR2 reads YYNGEE. Deletions cut 2 bases from V and 0 bases from J, with 17 bases between. The CDR3 bases are TGTGCCAGCAGCGTCTCTTTAGGCGGGACAGACCAAGAGACCCAGTACTTC. Translating gives CASSVSLGGTDQETQYF.

This clonotype occurred a few times. The CDR3 loop is CASSFAGSHEQFF. CDR3 nucleotide sequence: TGCGCCAGCAGCTTTGCAGGTTCCCATGAGCAGTTCTTC. The chain combines TRBV5-1 with TRBJ2-1, with D uncertain. V was cut by 2 bases and J by 8 bases, with 11 bases left in between. Germline CDR1 SGHRS, CDR2 YFSETQ. This CDR3 has 13 amino acids.

This clonotype was seen only a few times. The gene calls are TRBV15 and TRBJ2-2, with 8 nucleotides matching TRBD1. CDR1 is LNHNV and CDR2 is YYDKDF in the germline V gene (reference sequence). V dropped 7 bases and J dropped 5; count of bases not matched to a gene: 6. The CDR3 totals 14 residues. In nucleotides, the CDR3 is TGTGCCACCAACTGGAGACAGGGGACCGGGGAGCTGTTTTTT. Its protein is CATNWRQGTGELFF.

This chain links TRBV3-1 with TRBJ1-6, with a weak D call TRBD1 (5 bases). The CDR3 spans 15 residues. V dropped 4 bases and J dropped 3 bases, with 10 bases sitting between them. Per germline, CDR1 LGHDT and CDR2 YNNKEL (reference sequence). The chain's CDR3 is CASSPKDSYNSPLHF. In nucleotides, the CDR3 is TGTGCCAGCAGCCCTAAAGACAGCTATAATTCACCCCTCCACTTT.

A few counts support this clonotype. The chain combines TRBV7-9 with TRBJ2-7; the D gene could be TRBD1 or TRBD2 (5 bases each). The CDR3 totals 14 residues. V lost 1 base and J lost 2, with 9 bases in between. CDR1 is SEHNR and CDR2 is FQNEAQ in the germline V gene (reference sequence). CDR3 coding DNA: TGTGCCAGCAGCTTAGTGGGGGTCGCCTACGAGCAGTACTTC. Translating gives CASSLVGVAYEQYF.

This clonotype was detected only once. The V call is TRBV12-3 or TRBV12-4, the J call TRBJ2-2; D remains ambiguous. V gave up 3 bases and J gave up 1 base, with 9 bases separating them. CDR3 length equals 15 residues. DNA for the CDR3: TGTGCCAGCAGTTTCCCCAATGGGAACACCGGGGAGCTGTTTTTT. It is translated as CASSFPNGNTGELFF.

This clonotype came up a few times. The chain couples TRBV12-3 or TRBV12-4 to TRBJ2-3, with 15 bases lining up with TRBD2. Trimming took 5 bases from V and 1 from J; bases not matched to a gene: 7. The length of the CDR3 is 18 residues. The CDR3 loop reads CASSLRTSGGARTDTQYF. The CDR3 bases are TGTGCCAGCAGTCTCAGGACTAGCGGGGGGGCCCGCACAGATACGCAGTATTTT.

This chain uses TRBV20-1 with TRBJ2-3, with 13 bases fitting TRBD2. Germline CDR1 reads DFQATT; CDR2 reads SNEGSKA (reference sequence). V was clipped by 3 bases and J by 3 bases; unmatched bases: 3. The CDR3 runs 15 residues. CDR3 loop: CSARTSGGFTDTQYF. For the CDR3, the DNA is TGCAGTGCTAGGACTAGCGGGGGGTTTACAGATACGCAGTATTTT.

This clonotype was counted a single time. The rearrangement links TRBV5-1 to TRBJ2-5; 7 bases are a match to TRBD1. Germline CDR1 is SGHRS and CDR2 is YFSETQ. With V trimmed by 6 bases and J by 2 bases, 1 base remained unmatched. The CDR3 extends over 12 amino acids. CDR3 region: CASTGQQETQYF. As DNA, the CDR3 is TGCGCCAGCACGGGACAGCAAGAGACCCAGTACTTC.

Only a few counts were recorded for this clonotype. This chain uses TRBV6-2 or TRBV6-3 with TRBJ2-1, with D uncertain. Germline CDR1 is MNHEY and CDR2 is SVGEGT. The CDR3 covers 16 residues. The V gene lost 1 base and the J gene lost 2 bases, with 12 bases spanning the gap. CDR3 residues: CASSYYSLSPYNEQFF. CDR3 bases: TGTGCCAGCAGTTACTATAGTTTATCCCCCTACAATGAGCAGTTCTTC.

The genes are TRBV21-1 and TRBJ1-5; TRBD1, the table's D call, was not compared with the DNA. TRBV21-1 is a known pseudogene. The CDR3 has 16 residues. The CDR3 DNA reads TGTGCCAGCAGCAACAGGGGCTCGATAAACAATCAGCCCCAGCATTTT. Translation: CASSNRGSINNQPQHF.

V and J are TRBV2 and TRBJ2-7; D is unclear. The CDR3 length is 13 residues. V lost 1 base to trimming and J lost 3 bases, with 7 bases between them. CDR1 and CDR2 from the germline V gene are SNHLY and FYNNEI. The CDR3 sequence: CASSEGQLYEQYV. The CDR3 nucleotides read TGTGCCAGCAGTGAAGGGCAACTCTACGAGCAGTACGTC.

V is TRBV6-6 and J is TRBJ1-1; a weak D match, TRBD1 (5 bases). The CDR3 is made up of 11 amino acids. Germline CDR1 is MNHNY and CDR2 is SVGAGI (reference sequence). The ends were cut back, 8 bases at V and 3 bases at J, with 7 bases in the middle. The CDR3 nucleotides read TGTGCCAGCGGGACGGACACTGAAGCTTTCTTT. Translating gives CASGTDTEAFF.

This clonotype was seen a few times. J is TRBJ1-1 and V is TRBV7-9; D gene unclear. The germline V gene encodes CDR1 SEHNR and CDR2 FQNEAQ (reference sequence). CDR3 length: 14 amino acids. V shed 1 base and J shed 5 bases, with 11 bases lying between them. The CDR3: CASSLVVTQTEAFF. CDR3 coding DNA: TGTGCCAGCAGCTTAGTGGTGACGCAAACTGAAGCTTTCTTT.

This clonotype was picked up a small number of times. The V gene is TRBV20-1, the J gene TRBJ1-5, with D unclear. The V and J ends lost 5 bases and 1 base respectively, with 12 bases between them. The CDR3 has 14 residues. Germline V gene lookup returns CDR1 DFQATT and CDR2 SNEGSKA (reference sequence). In nucleotides, the CDR3 is TGCAGTGCTGATCGAGCGGGCAGCAATCAGCCCCAGCATTTT. Encoded protein: CSADRAGSNQPQHF.

The chain is built from TRBV7-3 and TRBJ2-1; maybe TRBD2 (5 bases). Germline V lookup: CDR1 SGHTA, CDR2 FQGTGA. This CDR3 has 15 amino acids. Trimming stripped 0 bases from V and 4 bases from J, with 10 bases between. Here the CDR3 reads CASSLTTGSYNEQFF. The CDR3 DNA is TGTGCCAGCAGCTTAACGACGGGATCTTACAATGAGCAGTTCTTC.

The genes are TRBV23-1 and TRBJ2-1, with D possibly being TRBD1 (6 bases). TRBV23-1 is noted as an ORF with a role that remains uncertain. The V end lost 5 bases, the J end lost 4 bases, and 24 bases lay between the germline ends. CDR3 length: 18 amino acids. The CDR3 sequence is CASSMGGQFPGVYNEQFF. CDR3 sequence (DNA): TGCGCCAGCAGTATGGGCGGACAGTTCCCCGGGGTTTACAATGAGCAGTTCTTC.